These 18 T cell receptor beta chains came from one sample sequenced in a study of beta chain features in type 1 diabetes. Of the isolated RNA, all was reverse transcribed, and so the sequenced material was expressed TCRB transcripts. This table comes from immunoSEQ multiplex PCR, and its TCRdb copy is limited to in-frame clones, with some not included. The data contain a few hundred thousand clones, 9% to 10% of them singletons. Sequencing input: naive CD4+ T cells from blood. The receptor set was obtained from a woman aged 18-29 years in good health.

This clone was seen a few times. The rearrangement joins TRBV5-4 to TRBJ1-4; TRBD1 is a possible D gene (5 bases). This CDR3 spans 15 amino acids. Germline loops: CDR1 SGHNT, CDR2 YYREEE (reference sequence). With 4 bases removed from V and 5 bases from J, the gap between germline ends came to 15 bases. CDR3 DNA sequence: TGTGCCAGCAGCCCGGAAGGGGCCTTAAATGAAAAACTGTTTTTT. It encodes CASSPEGALNEKLFF.

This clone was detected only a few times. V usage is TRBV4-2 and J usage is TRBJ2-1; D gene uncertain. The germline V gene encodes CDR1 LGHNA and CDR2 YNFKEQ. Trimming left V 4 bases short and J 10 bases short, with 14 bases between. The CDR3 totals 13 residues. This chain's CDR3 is CASSRTGAIEQFF. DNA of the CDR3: TGTGCCAGCAGCCGAACCGGAGCGATCGAGCAGTTCTTC.

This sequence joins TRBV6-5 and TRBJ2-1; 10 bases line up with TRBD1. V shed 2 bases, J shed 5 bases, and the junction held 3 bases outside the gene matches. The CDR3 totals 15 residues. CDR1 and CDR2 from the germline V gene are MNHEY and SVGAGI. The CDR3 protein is CASSYEGQGNNEQFF. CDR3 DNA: TGTGCCAGCAGTTACGAGGGACAGGGGAACAATGAGCAGTTCTTC.

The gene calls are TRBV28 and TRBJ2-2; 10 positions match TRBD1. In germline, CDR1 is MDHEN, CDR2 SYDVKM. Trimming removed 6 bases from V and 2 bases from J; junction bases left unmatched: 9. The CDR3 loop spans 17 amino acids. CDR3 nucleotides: TGTGCCAGCAGCCGCATTGGGACAGGGGCAAACACCGGGGAGCTGTTTTTT. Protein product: CASSRIGTGANTGELFF.

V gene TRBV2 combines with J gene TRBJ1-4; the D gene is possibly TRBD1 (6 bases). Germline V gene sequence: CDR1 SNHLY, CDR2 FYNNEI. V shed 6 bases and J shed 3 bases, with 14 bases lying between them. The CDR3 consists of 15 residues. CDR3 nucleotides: TGTGCCAGCAGGGATAGACAGGCAGCTAATGAAAAACTGTTTTTT. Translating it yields CASRDRQAANEKLFF.

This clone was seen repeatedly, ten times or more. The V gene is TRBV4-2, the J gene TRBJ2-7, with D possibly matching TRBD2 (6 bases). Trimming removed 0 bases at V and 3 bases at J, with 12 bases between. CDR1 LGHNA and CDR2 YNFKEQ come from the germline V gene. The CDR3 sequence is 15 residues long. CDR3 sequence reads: CASSQEWAGYYEQYF. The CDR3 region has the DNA TGTGCCAGCAGCCAAGAATGGGCGGGATACTACGAGCAGTACTTC.

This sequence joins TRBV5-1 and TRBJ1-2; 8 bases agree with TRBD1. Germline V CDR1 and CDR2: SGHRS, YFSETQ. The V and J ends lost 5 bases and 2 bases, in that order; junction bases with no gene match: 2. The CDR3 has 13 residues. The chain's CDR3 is CASRGQENYGYTF. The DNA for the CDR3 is TGCGCCAGCAGGGGACAGGAGAACTATGGCTACACCTTC.

The CDR3 bases are TGTGCCACGTATACATCAGGGGGCTCCTACAATGAGCAGTTCTTC. It codes for CATYTSGGSYNEQFF. The chain links TRBV15 to TRBJ2-1, with 7 bases identical to TRBD1. CDR1 is LNHNV and CDR2 is YYDKDF in the germline V gene (reference sequence). There are 15 residues in the CDR3. J was trimmed by 0 bases and V by 9 bases; bases with no gene match: 8.

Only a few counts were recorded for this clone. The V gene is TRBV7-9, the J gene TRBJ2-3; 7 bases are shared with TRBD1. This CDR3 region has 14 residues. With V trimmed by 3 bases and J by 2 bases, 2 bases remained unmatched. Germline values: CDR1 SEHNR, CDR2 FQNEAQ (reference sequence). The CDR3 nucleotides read TGTGCCAGCAGCTTGGGACAGCACACAGATACGCAGTATTTT. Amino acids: CASSLGQHTDTQYF.

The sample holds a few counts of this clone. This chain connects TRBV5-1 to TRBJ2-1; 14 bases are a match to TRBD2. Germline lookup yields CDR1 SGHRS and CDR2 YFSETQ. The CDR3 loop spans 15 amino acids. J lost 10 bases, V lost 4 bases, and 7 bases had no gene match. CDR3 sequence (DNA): TGCGCCAGCAGCGCGACTAGCGGGAGGGCCTGGGAGCAGTTCTTC. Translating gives CASSATSGRAWEQFF.

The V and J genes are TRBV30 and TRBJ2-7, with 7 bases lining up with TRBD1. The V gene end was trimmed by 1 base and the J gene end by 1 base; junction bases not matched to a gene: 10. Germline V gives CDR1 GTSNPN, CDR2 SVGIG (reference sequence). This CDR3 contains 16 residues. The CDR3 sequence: CAWSEGTEKISYEQYF. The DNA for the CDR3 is TGTGCCTGGAGTGAAGGGACAGAGAAAATATCCTACGAGCAGTACTTC.

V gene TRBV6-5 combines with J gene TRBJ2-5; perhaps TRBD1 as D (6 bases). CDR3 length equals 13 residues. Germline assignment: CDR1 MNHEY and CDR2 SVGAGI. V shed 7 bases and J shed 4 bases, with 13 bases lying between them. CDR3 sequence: CASKLDRRETQYF. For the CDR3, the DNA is TGTGCCAGCAAACTCGACAGGAGAGAGACCCAGTACTTC.

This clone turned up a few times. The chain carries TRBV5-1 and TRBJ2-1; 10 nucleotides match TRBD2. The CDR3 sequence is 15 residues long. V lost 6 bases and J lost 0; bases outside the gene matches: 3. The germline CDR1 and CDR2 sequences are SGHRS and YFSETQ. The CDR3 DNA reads TGCGCCAGCACCTCTAGCGGGAGCTCCTACAATGAGCAGTTCTTC. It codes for CASTSSGSSYNEQFF.

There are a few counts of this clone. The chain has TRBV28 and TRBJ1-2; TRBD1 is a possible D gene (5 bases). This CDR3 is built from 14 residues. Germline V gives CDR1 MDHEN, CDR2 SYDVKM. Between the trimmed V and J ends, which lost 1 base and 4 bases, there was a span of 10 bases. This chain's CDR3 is CASSLSRGAYGYTF. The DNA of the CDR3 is TGTGCCAGCAGTTTATCTAGGGGCGCCTATGGCTACACCTTC.

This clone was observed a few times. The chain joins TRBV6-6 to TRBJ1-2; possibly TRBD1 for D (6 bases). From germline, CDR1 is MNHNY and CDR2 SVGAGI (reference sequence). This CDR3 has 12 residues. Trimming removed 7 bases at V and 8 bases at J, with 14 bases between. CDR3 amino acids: CASILRGLGYTF. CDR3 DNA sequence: TGTGCCAGCATCCTAAGGGGGTTGGGCTACACCTTC.

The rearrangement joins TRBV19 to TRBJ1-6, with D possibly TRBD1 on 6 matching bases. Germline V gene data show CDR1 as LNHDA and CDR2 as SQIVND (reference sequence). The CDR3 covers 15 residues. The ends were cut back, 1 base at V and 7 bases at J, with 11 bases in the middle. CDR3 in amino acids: CASSIVRGRNSPLHF. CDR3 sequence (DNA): TGTGCCAGTAGTATAGTCAGGGGACGAAATTCACCCCTCCACTTT.

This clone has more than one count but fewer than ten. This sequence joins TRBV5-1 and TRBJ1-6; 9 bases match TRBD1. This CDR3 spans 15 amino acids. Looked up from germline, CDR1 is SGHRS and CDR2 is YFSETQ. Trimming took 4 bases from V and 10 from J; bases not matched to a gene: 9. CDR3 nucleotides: TGCGCCAGCAGCGCCGACAGGGGGGGGTTGTCACCCCTCCACTTT. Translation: CASSADRGGLSPLHF.

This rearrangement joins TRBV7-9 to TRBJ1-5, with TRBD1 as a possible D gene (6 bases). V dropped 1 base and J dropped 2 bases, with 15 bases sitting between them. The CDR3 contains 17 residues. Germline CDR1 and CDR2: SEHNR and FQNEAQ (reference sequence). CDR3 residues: CASSLGGVQGRNQPQHF. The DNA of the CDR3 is TGTGCCAGCAGCTTAGGGGGTGTACAGGGTCGCAATCAGCCCCAGCATTTT.